What follows are 7 T cell receptor beta chains derived from one specimen sequenced in a study of blood T cell repertoires in COVID-19. Here immunoSEQ multiplex PCR was the method, and the copy in TCRdb shows in-frame clones only, minus some. The repertoire holds around 100,000 clones, with roughly 87% as singletons. The sequenced sample consisted of peripheral blood. These receptors all come from a woman aged 60-75 years with acute or convalescent COVID-19.

DNA of the CDR3: TGTGCCAGCAGTGAAGCGGGCGGGGGCCGGGTCTATGGCTACACCTTC. Its protein is CASSEAGGGRVYGYTF. V is TRBV2 and J is TRBJ1-2; weak D call: TRBD1 (6 bases). Per the germline V gene, CDR1 is SNHLY and CDR2 is FYNNEI. V lost 0 bases and J lost 4, with 15 bases in between. The CDR3 spans 16 residues.

The chain links TRBV11-2 to TRBJ2-7; 9 bases are shared with TRBD2. V lost 3 bases and J lost 2; bases outside the gene matches: 5. CDR3 length: 15 amino acids. From germline, CDR1 is SGHAT and CDR2 FQNNGV. CDR3 sequence: CASSLEREAAYEQYF. The CDR3, as DNA: TGTGCCAGCAGCTTGGAGCGGGAGGCGGCCTACGAGCAGTACTTC. Full variable domain (missing parts from reference TRBV11-2 and TRBJ2-7): EAGVAQSPRYKIIEKRQSVAFWCNPISGHATLYWYQQILGQGPKLLIQFQNNGVVDDSQLPKDRFSAERLKGVDSTLKIQPAKLEDSAVYLCASSLEREAAYEQYFGPGTRLTVT.

Here the CDR3 DNA reads TGTGCCAGCAGCCAAGATCCGACAGGGCGAGGAGAGCAGTACTTC. Amino acids: CASSQDPTGRGEQYF. V usage is TRBV3-1 (or the pseudogene TRBV3-2) and J usage is TRBJ2-7; 7 nucleotides line up with TRBD1. The CDR3 extends over 15 amino acids. V lost 0 bases and J lost 7; bases outside the gene matches: 9. CDR1 is LGHDT, CDR2 YNNKEL, per germline (reference sequence).

V usage is TRBV7-9 and J usage is TRBJ1-5; 9 bases align to TRBD1. The CDR3 contains 15 residues. From germline, CDR1 is SEHNR and CDR2 FQNEAQ (reference sequence). With 4 bases clipped from V and 2 bases from J, the junction kept 3 bases outside the gene matches. CDR3 DNA: TGTGCCAGCAGCTCACAGGGGGCTGGCAATCAGCCCCAGCATTTT. Translated: CASSSQGAGNQPQHF.

V is TRBV24-1 and J is TRBJ1-2; D not resolved. CDR1 and CDR2 from the germline V gene are KGHDR and SFDVKD. With 2 bases removed from V and 8 bases from J, the gap between germline ends came to 5 bases. The CDR3 spans 11 residues. CDR3 in amino acids: CATSDWEGYTF. The CDR3 DNA reads as TGTGCCACCAGTGATTGGGAGGGCTACACCTTC.

This chain uses TRBV2 with TRBJ2-2; 11 bases match TRBD1. With V trimmed by 4 bases and J by 7 bases, 11 bases remained unmatched. Germline V gene data show CDR1 as SNHLY and CDR2 as FYNNEI. The CDR3 length is 17 residues. The CDR3 DNA sequence: TGTGCCAGCAGTGTGGTTGGACAGGGGGCTTTAGGCGGGGAGCTGTTTTTT. This encodes CASSVVGQGALGGELFF.

This clone was detected once. The gene calls are TRBV5-4 and TRBJ2-2; 9 bases line up with TRBD2. The CDR3 spans 15 residues. CDR1 and CDR2 (germline): SGHNT, YYREEE (reference sequence). The V gene end was trimmed by 0 bases and the J gene end by 7 bases; junction bases not matched to a gene: 4. CDR3 sequence (DNA): TGTGCCAGCAGCTTGGGACTAGCGGATATCGGGGAGCTGTTTTTT. Protein: CASSLGLADIGELFF.